These 22 T cell receptor beta chains came from one sample sequenced in a study of blood T cell repertoires in COVID-19. Profiling relied on immunoSEQ multiplex PCR, and the TCRdb table lists in-frame clones only, not all of them. Among 150,000 to 200,000 clones listed, 80% were seen once. The sample was PBMCs or T cells enriched from blood (not recorded which). The receptors shown here come from a man in his 60s who had been exposed to COVID-19.

CDR3 sequence (DNA): TGTGCCAGCAGTTTGAGAGTCGGGAGAGGGTACAATGAGCAGTTCTTC. This sequence encodes CASSLRVGRGYNEQFF. The chain has TRBV28 and TRBJ2-1, with a possible D match to TRBD2 (6 bases). V was pared by 3 bases and J by 4 bases, with 16 bases between. This CDR3 has 16 residues. CDR1 and CDR2 (germline): MDHEN, SYDVKM. The full variable domain, rest sourced from reference TRBV28 and TRBJ2-1, is DVKVTQSSRYLVKRTGEKVFLECVQDMDHENMFWYRQDPGLGLRLIYFSYDVKMKEKGDIPEGYSVSREKKERFSLILESASTNQTSMYLCASSLRVGRGYNEQFFGPGTRLTVL.

In its sample, this clone was seen once. V is TRBV24-1 and J is TRBJ1-1, with 8 positions matching TRBD1. CDR1 KGHDR and CDR2 SFDVKD come from the germline V gene. CDR3 length equals 13 residues. V dropped 9 bases and J dropped 1; count of bases not matched to a gene: 3. The CDR3 protein is CATSGQANTEAFF. Written as DNA, the CDR3 is TGTGCCACCTCGGGACAGGCGAACACTGAAGCTTTCTTT.

The chain is built from TRBV20-1 and TRBJ1-2, with 8 positions matching TRBD1. The V gene's germline CDR1 is DFQATT and CDR2 SNEGSKA (reference sequence). CDR3 length equals 11 residues. V gave up 7 bases and J gave up 5 bases; unmatched junction bases: 3. The CDR3 DNA sequence: TGCAGTGGGACAGGGACTTATGGCTACACCTTC. Protein product: CSGTGTYGYTF.

The chain uses TRBV19 and TRBJ1-1, with D tentatively TRBD1 (5 bases). The germline CDR1 and CDR2 sequences are LNHDA and SQIVND (reference sequence). V lost 4 bases and J 1 base, leaving 13 bases between the germline ends. The CDR3 has 15 residues. CDR3 region: CASSTTGLGNTEAFF. CDR3 coding DNA: TGTGCCAGTAGTACCACAGGCCTTGGGAACACTGAAGCTTTCTTT.

The chain uses TRBV19 and TRBJ1-1; tentative D call: TRBD1 (5 bases). CDR3 size: 14 residues. Germline V CDR1 and CDR2: LNHDA, SQIVND (reference sequence). The ends were cut back, 8 bases at V and 5 bases at J, with 18 bases in the middle. CDR3 coding DNA: TGTGCCAGTCATCTCGGGGGTCCGAGGACTGAAGCTTTCTTT. It translates to CASHLGGPRTEAFF. Supplemented by reference TRBV19 and TRBJ1-1, the full variable domain reads DGGITQSPKYLFRKEGQNVTLSCEQNLNHDAMYWYRQDPGQGLRLIYYSQIVNDFQKGDIAEGYSVSREKKESFPLTVTSAQKNPTAFYLCASHLGGPRTEAFFGQGTRLTVV.

V is TRBV27 and J is TRBJ2-4; 13 bases match TRBD2. This CDR3 is 14 amino acids long. J lost 7 bases, V lost 8 bases, and 5 bases had no gene match. Germline CDR1 reads MNHEY; CDR2 reads SMNVEV (reference sequence). CDR3 in amino acids: CASGLAGARNIQYF. CDR3 coding DNA: TGTGCCAGCGGACTAGCGGGAGCGAGGAACATTCAGTACTTC.

The V and J genes are TRBV6-5 and TRBJ2-7; weak D call: TRBD2 (5 bases). The CDR3 is 15 amino acids. Germline loops: CDR1 MNHEY, CDR2 SVGAGI. Trimming took off 6 bases at V and 2 bases at J, with 17 bases between the two ends. In DNA form, the CDR3 reads TGTGCCAGCAGCCGAGGACTGGCCAAAGCCTACGAGCAGTACTTC. The encoded protein is CASSRGLAKAYEQYF.

This clone has just one count. The rearrangement links TRBV5-4 to TRBJ1-3; unclear D gene. V was clipped by 5 bases and J by 0 bases, with 9 bases between them. The germline V gene encodes CDR1 SGHNT and CDR2 YYREEE (reference sequence). This CDR3 region has 14 residues. The CDR3 protein is CASSPMSSGNTIYF. The CDR3 coding sequence is TGTGCCAGCAGTCCAATGAGCTCTGGAAACACCATATATTTT.

This chain links TRBV7-8 with TRBJ1-2; 9 bases agree with TRBD1. This CDR3 has 18 residues. Trimming cost V 5 bases and J 4 bases; bases outside gene matches: 17. Germline V lookup: CDR1 SGHVS, CDR2 FQNEAQ. In DNA, the CDR3 is TGTGCCAGCAGCCCAGGAAGCTACGGACAGGGGTTCGTCTATGGCTACACCTTC. It codes for CASSPGSYGQGFVYGYTF.

The chain combines TRBV9 with TRBJ1-1; maybe TRBD1 (6 bases). The CDR3 totals 14 residues. Trimming cost V 0 bases and J 3 bases, with 9 bases left between them. CDR1 is SGDLS, CDR2 YYNGEE, per germline. In nucleotides, the CDR3 is TGTGCCAGCAGCGTAGCGGGACACGACACTGAAGCTTTCTTT. Translation: CASSVAGHDTEAFF. Full variable domain (rest looked up from reference TRBV9 and TRBJ1-1): DSGVTQTPKHLITATGQRVTLRCSPRSGDLSVYWYQQSLDQGLQFLIQYYNGEERAKGNILERFSAQQFPDLHSELNLSSLELGDSALYFCASSVAGHDTEAFFGQGTRLTVV.

The chain links TRBV27 to TRBJ1-2, with 7 bases matching TRBD1. V lost 6 bases to trimming and J lost 2 bases; unmatched junction nucleotides: 6. This CDR3 has 14 amino acids. The germline CDR1 and CDR2 sequences are MNHEY and SMNVEV (reference sequence). CDR3 nucleotides: TGTGCCAGCAGACCGACAGGGAGAAACTATGGCTACACCTTC. This gives the protein CASRPTGRNYGYTF.

The rearrangement uses TRBV19 and TRBJ2-3, with a possible D match to TRBD2 (6 bases). Trimming left V 1 base short and J 0 bases short, with 8 bases between. The length of the CDR3 is 15 residues. The germline gives CDR1 LNHDA, CDR2 SQIVND (reference sequence). CDR3 loop: CASSIGGTSTDTQYF. Here the CDR3 DNA reads TGTGCCAGTAGTATAGGGGGGACTAGCACAGATACGCAGTATTTT.

The rearrangement links TRBV30 to TRBJ2-1; 13 bases align to TRBD2. This CDR3 is 14 amino acids long. The V gene end was trimmed by 5 bases and the J gene end by 6 bases; junction bases not matched to a gene: 4. Germline assignment: CDR1 GTSNPN and CDR2 SVGIG (reference sequence). The CDR3 bases are TGTGCCTGGCAACTAGCGGGAGGGTCCAATGAGCAGTTCTTC. This translates into CAWQLAGGSNEQFF.

The chain carries TRBV18 and TRBJ2-7; 8 positions match TRBD2. Germline loops: CDR1 KGHSH, CDR2 LQKENI. The CDR3 length is 13 residues. V gave up 3 bases and J gave up 4 bases; unmatched junction bases: 2. This CDR3 is CASSPRGGYEQYF. In DNA form, the CDR3 reads TGTGCCAGCTCACCCCGGGGGGGTTACGAGCAGTACTTC.

The chain has TRBV4-3 and TRBJ2-3, with 8 bases lining up with TRBD1. Germline CDR1 reads LGHNA; CDR2 reads YSLEER. V trimming: 1 base; J trimming: 2 bases; junction bases outside the gene matches: 2. The CDR3 is made up of 15 amino acids. CDR3 in DNA: TGCGCCAGCAGCCAAGGACAGGGGATCACAGATACGCAGTATTTT. Translation: CASSQGQGITDTQYF.

This chain links TRBV27 with TRBJ1-5; 8 nucleotides match TRBD1. After removal of 8 bases from V and 6 bases from J, the junction contained 15 bases not matched to a gene. Germline CDR1 MNHEY, CDR2 SMNVEV (reference sequence). CDR3 size: 16 residues. CDR3 bases: TGTGCCAGCTGGGGGAAGACAGGGGTCGGGGGTCAGCCCCAGCATTTT. This encodes CASWGKTGVGGQPQHF.

The rearrangement joins TRBV30 to TRBJ1-1; maybe TRBD1 (5 bases). In germline, CDR1 is GTSNPN, CDR2 SVGIG (reference sequence). The CDR3 runs to 14 residues. V lost 2 bases and J 1 base, leaving 11 bases between the germline ends. The CDR3 region is CAWSRWGENTEAFF. CDR3 bases: TGTGCCTGGAGTAGGTGGGGGGAGAACACTGAAGCTTTCTTT.

This rearrangement joins TRBV30 to TRBJ1-2, with a possible D match to TRBD1 (6 bases). Trimming took off 0 bases at V and 2 bases at J, with 10 bases between the two ends. There are 14 residues in the CDR3. Germline CDR1 GTSNPN, CDR2 SVGIG (reference sequence). CDR3 amino acids: CAWSVPGTNYGYTF. The CDR3 DNA reads TGTGCCTGGAGTGTTCCCGGGACAAACTATGGCTACACCTTC.

The V call is TRBV30, the J call TRBJ2-5; TRBD2 aligns across 9 bases. CDR1 and CDR2 from the germline V gene are GTSNPN and SVGIG (reference sequence). Trimming cost V 3 bases and J 7 bases; bases outside gene matches: 9. The CDR3 spans 14 residues. The CDR3 nucleotides are TGTGCCTGGAGACTTAGCGGGAGCTTGGGGACCCAGTACTTC. Its protein product is CAWRLSGSLGTQYF.

The chain joins TRBV6-4 to TRBJ1-2; 10 nucleotides align to TRBD1. This CDR3 has 13 amino acids. Losses at the gene ends were 5 bases for V and 4 bases for J; bases not matched to a gene: 1. Germline CDR1 and CDR2: MRHNA and SNTAGT. The CDR3 DNA follows: TGTGCCAGCAGTCGGGACAGGGGCTATGGCTACACCTTC. This sequence encodes CASSRDRGYGYTF.

This rearrangement joins TRBV15 to TRBJ1-3; unclear D gene. Germline CDR1 LNHNV, CDR2 YYDKDF (reference sequence). Between the trimmed V and J ends, which lost 1 base and 1 base, there was a span of 8 bases. The CDR3 totals 15 residues. The CDR3 sequence is CATSRGRASGNTIYF. The CDR3 coding sequence is TGTGCCACCAGCAGAGGGCGGGCTTCTGGAAACACCATATATTTT.

This rearrangement joins TRBV2 to TRBJ2-5, with 14 bases that match TRBD2. The CDR3 runs 17 residues. Germline values: CDR1 SNHLY, CDR2 FYNNEI. The ends lost 6 bases at V and 5 bases at J; junction bases unmatched: 11. The CDR3 nucleotides read TGTGCCAGCAGGGGTAGACTAGCGGGAGGGCCGGAGGAGACCCAGTACTTC. This gives the protein CASRGRLAGGPEETQYF.